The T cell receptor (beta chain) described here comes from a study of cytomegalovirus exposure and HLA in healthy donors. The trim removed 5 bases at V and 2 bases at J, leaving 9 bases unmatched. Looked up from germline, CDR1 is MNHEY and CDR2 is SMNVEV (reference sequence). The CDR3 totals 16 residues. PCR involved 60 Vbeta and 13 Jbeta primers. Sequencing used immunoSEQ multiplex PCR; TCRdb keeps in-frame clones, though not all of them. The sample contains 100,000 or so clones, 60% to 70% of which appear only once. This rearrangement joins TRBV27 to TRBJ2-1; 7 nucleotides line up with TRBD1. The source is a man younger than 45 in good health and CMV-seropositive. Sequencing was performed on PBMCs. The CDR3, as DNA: TGTGCCAGCAGTATTCATCCCGGGACAGCCTACAATGAGCAGTTCTTC. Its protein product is CASSIHPGTAYNEQFF.